This TCR beta chain appears in the sequencing data of a study of early T cells in non-severe SARS-CoV-2 infection (dated by TCRdb to about 2021). Regarding the study in general: TCR sequencing used bulk RNA from unsorted whole blood, so alpha and beta chains could not be paired. Paper-wide results and their limitations: VDJdb matching was skewed toward anti-spike CD8 responses and likely underestimated virus-specific expansions by missing private and CD4 specificities.

The CDR3, from cysteine to phenylalanine, totals 14 residues. The kept DNA is CDR3 alone, 42 bases in frame from the first base. Trimming accounts for 5 bases at V and 0 bases at J, while the number of junction bases matched to no gene is 4. The germline V gene specifies SGHRS as CDR1 and YFSETQ as CDR2. The study was a case-control design nested within a healthcare worker cohort in London, UK, with weekly nasopharyngeal swab PCR tests and blood sampling. Healthcare workers were recruited between 23 and 31 March 2020, during the week of the UK lockdown, and were followed weekly for up to roughly 15 weeks. Only a few counts were recorded for this clonotype. Its antigen is currently not known. No base-level quality is on record; no much larger clone is a single base apart. Libraries were constructed by 5' RACE. Sequencing took place on a NextSeq 500. Unique molecular identifiers were attached to individual cDNA molecules in the TCR library protocol so that sequencing error and PCR bias could be corrected. Both TCR alpha and beta chains were sequenced, and tight co-correlation was observed between alpha and beta sequence abundances in each sample. As for the original processing: Decombinator V4 was used to annotate the V gene, J gene and CDR3 of the TCR sequences. TCRs were defined as expanded if a significant change between any two time points was detected under a Poisson model with p below 0.0001. TCR abundances were normalised to the total number of TCRs sequenced in each sample and reported as counts per million. MAIT TCRs were defined by TRAV1-2 paired with TRAJ12, TRAJ20 or TRAJ33, and iNKT TCRs by TRAV10 paired with TRAJ18. VDJdb, accessed on 1 November 2021, was searched for TCRs annotated for CMV, EBV and SARS-CoV-2, and TCRs annotated for more than one antigen were excluded. In-frame beta chains were kept once TCRdb had trimmed the public reads at Q25 with fastp and called clones with MiXCR. When rows share a CDR3 protein, they turn into one entry using the most common DNA and genes. TCRdb, rather than the study authors, made the V and J calls. This sample is represented by some 100,000 distinct CDR3 sequences; about 15% of them were singletons. The ten top clones hold around 0.5% of the sample.

The TCR originated in an adult who was a healthcare worker with PCR-confirmed SARS-CoV-2 infection or an uninfected control (not recorded which). Sequenced input: whole blood. Recombination linked TRBV5-1 to TRBJ2-5; 7 middle bases align to TRBD2. Here is the DNA: TGCGCCAGCAGTACTGGACTAGACCAAGAGACCCAGTACTTC. It specifies CASSTGLDQETQYF.